This entry features one TCR beta chain sequence. What it binds is not known. These data are taken from a study of CD8 T cells in ankylosing spondylitis. Notes on the study in general: Reportedly, matched ankylosing spondylitis synovial fluid was significantly enriched for disease-linked clones. In synovial fluid and blood from reactive arthritis, some motif variants were previously reported. A TCR beta motif made of fewer than ten highly homologous variants seemed typical of ankylosing spondylitis blood. In peripheral blood, disease-linked CD8+ clones occurred at relatively low frequencies.

V dropped 4 bases and J dropped 5 bases, with 18 bases sitting between them. CDR1 and CDR2 (germline): SGDLS, YYNGEE. The CDR3 runs to 15 residues. TCRdb re-derived calls from the 5' RACE reads in MiXCR, one entry per CDR3 protein. The table includes around 430,000 distinct CDR3 sequences, approximately 17% detected once. Sample: blood, either unsorted or a sorted T cell fraction (not recorded which). This receptor was identified in a male donor with ankylosing spondylitis. The gene calls are TRBV9 and TRBJ1-1; possible D gene TRBD1, 5 bases. DNA for the CDR3: TGTGCCAGCAGCCCGGGGGATGGGGCGCGGACTGAAGCTTTCTTT. Translating it yields CASSPGDGARTEAFF.